The clone carrying this T cell receptor (beta chain) was found once. What it binds is not known. Data came from immunoSEQ multiplex PCR; TCRdb stores just in-frame clones and leaves some out. The table has approximately 90,000 clones, about 86% seen once; the top ten hold around 5.6%. The entry originates in a study of identifying expanded T cells in peripheral blood. Study conclusions and caveats: Variance in clone template counts between approximately two-week samples significantly increased with total template count across all healthy donors. Technical replicates showed about 1.1 changed clones; two weeks roughly 18; four weeks 19.

Collection occurred without any documented infections or immune events in donors. The receptor was isolated from a person aged 18-69 years in good health. Material for sequencing was blood.

CDR3 loop: CAWSPGGGETQYF. The CDR3, as DNA: TGTGCCTGGAGTCCAGGGGGCGGAGAGACCCAGTACTTC. The genes are TRBV30 and TRBJ2-5; 8 bases line up with TRBD1. The CDR3 is 13 residues long. J gave up 4 bases and V 2 bases, and 3 bases lay outside the gene matches. Germline values: CDR1 GTSNPN, CDR2 SVGIG (reference sequence).